Following are 9 T cell receptor beta chains from one sample sequenced in a study of cytomegalovirus exposure and HLA in healthy donors. Profiled with immunoSEQ multiplex PCR; TCRdb holds only in-frame clones, not every one. The repertoire holds about 200,000 clones, with more than 75% as singletons. Sequences were obtained from PBMCs. The receptors shown here come from a woman between 18 and 29 years old in good health and CMV-seropositive.

This chain connects TRBV28 to TRBJ2-5, with TRBD2 identical over 8 bases. Near its end, the DNA agrees better with TRBJ2-7, so the J call may be wrong. Germline CDR1 reads MDHEN; CDR2 reads SYDVKM. The CDR3 length is 17 residues. CDR3 coding DNA: TGTGCCAGCAGTCGCCGGCCTGGGACTAGAAAATCGTACGAGCAGTACTTC. It is translated as CASSRRPGTRKSYEQYF.

The chain carries TRBV5-4 and TRBJ1-1, with a tentative D call TRBD1 (6 bases). V was clipped by 0 bases and J by 11 bases, with 14 bases between them. Germline V gives CDR1 SGHNT, CDR2 YYREEE (reference sequence). The CDR3 length is 13 residues. The CDR3 loop is CASSLGQAQEAFF. The DNA for the CDR3 is TGTGCCAGCAGCTTGGGACAGGCTCAGGAGGCTTTCTTT.

The chain links TRBV28 to TRBJ2-7, with D perhaps TRBD1 (6 bases). CDR1 and CDR2 from the germline V gene are MDHEN and SYDVKM. Deletions cut 5 bases from V and 3 bases from J, with 14 bases between. This CDR3 is built from 14 residues. CDR3 region: CASSPTGGLYEQYF. The CDR3 DNA is TGTGCCAGCAGTCCGACAGGTGGGCTCTACGAGCAGTACTTC.

This rearrangement joins TRBV5-6 to TRBJ2-7, with 7 nucleotides matching TRBD2. The ends lost 1 base at V and 3 bases at J; junction bases unmatched: 10. This CDR3 is 16 amino acids long. CDR1 SGHDT and CDR2 YYEEEE come from the germline V gene. This chain's CDR3 is CASSLTSVTAYYEQYF. CDR3 bases: TGTGCCAGCAGCTTGACTAGCGTAACCGCCTACTACGAGCAGTACTTC.

This clone was recorded many times. V and J are TRBV12-2 and TRBJ1-2; TRBD1, the D gene given by the table, was not confirmed from the DNA. TRBV12-2 is designated a pseudogene. CDR3 length: 17 residues. The CDR3 is CASRLTLNRGLNYGYTF. CDR3 bases: TGTGCAAGTCGCTTAACCTTGAACAGGGGGCTAAACTATGGCTACACCTTC.

J is TRBJ1-4 and V is TRBV30; tentatively, D is TRBD1 (6 bases). Germline V lookup: CDR1 GTSNPN, CDR2 SVGIG (reference sequence). The V end was cut by 3 bases, the J end by 8 bases, with 13 bases between. The CDR3 is 13 residues long. The CDR3 sequence is CAWSDGQREKLFF. As DNA, the CDR3 is TGTGCCTGGAGCGACGGACAGAGGGAAAAACTGTTTTTT.

The J gene is TRBJ2-7, the V gene TRBV6-5; 9 nucleotides agree with TRBD2. CDR3 size: 15 residues. CDR1 and CDR2 (germline): MNHEY, SVGAGI. Germline trimming cut 5 bases from V and 0 bases from J; bases unmatched to any gene: 5. DNA for the CDR3: TGTGCCAGCAGTCCCCCGGGACTAGCCTCCTACGAGCAGTACTTC. It translates to CASSPPGLASYEQYF.

V usage is TRBV6-5 and J usage is TRBJ2-3; TRBD2 is a possible D gene (6 bases). The V end was cut by 2 bases, the J end by 10 bases, with 7 bases between. Germline CDR1 and CDR2: MNHEY and SVGAGI. This CDR3 has 11 residues. This CDR3 is CASSYGLPQYF. DNA for the CDR3: TGTGCCAGCAGTTACGGACTACCGCAGTATTTT.

The chain employs TRBV5-6 and TRBJ1-1; TRBD1 might be the D (6 bases). CDR1 is SGHDT, CDR2 YYEEEE, per germline. This CDR3 region has 17 residues. V lost 3 bases, J lost 4 bases, and 22 bases lay in between. In nucleotides, the CDR3 is TGTGCCAGCAGCTGGGGGCGGGTAGGGGCCCCTCTCACTGAAGCTTTCTTT. Its protein is CASSWGRVGAPLTEAFF.